Below are 24 T cell receptor beta chains sequenced from a single sample in a study of PD-1 blockade in classical Hodgkin lymphoma. The data were produced by immunoSEQ multiplex PCR, yet TCRdb's version contains in-frame clones alone and is incomplete. The data contain roughly 46,000 clones, around four fifths of them singletons. Specified time point: cycle 4 day 1 (C4D1), after about 6 weeks of nivolumab. Every one of the patients relapsed after autologous stem cell transplantation (brentuximab vedotin exposure was variable). The specimen was peripheral blood mononuclear cells (PBMCs), collected before the fourth cycle of nivolumab. The receptors were gathered from a human donor with classical Hodgkin lymphoma.

The CDR3 reads CASSFRLAKYNEQFF. Here the CDR3 DNA reads TGTGCCAGCAGCTTCCGACTAGCCAAATACAATGAGCAGTTCTTC. The chain has TRBV7-9 and TRBJ2-1, with 7 bases lining up with TRBD2. This CDR3 comprises 15 residues. The V gene's germline CDR1 is SEHNR and CDR2 FQNEAQ (reference sequence). V shed 3 bases and J 4 bases; nucleotides not matched to a gene: 6.

The chain employs TRBV6-5 and TRBJ1-1; maybe TRBD1 (5 bases). Germline assignment: CDR1 MNHEY and CDR2 SVGAGI. CDR3 length: 13 residues. With 7 bases removed from V and 6 bases from J, the gap between germline ends came to 15 bases. The CDR3 loop is CASTHGGGSEAFF. CDR3 DNA sequence: TGTGCCAGCACCCACGGGGGAGGCTCTGAAGCTTTCTTT.

The J gene is TRBJ2-7, the V gene TRBV7-6; 8 bases line up with TRBD2. There are 16 residues in the CDR3. V trimming: 8 bases; J trimming: 3 bases; junction bases outside the gene matches: 15. Germline CDR1 reads SGHVS; CDR2 reads FNYEAQ. The CDR3 DNA follows: TGTGCCAGCCGAACGGGACTAGACAACAGTGGCTACGAGCAGTACTTC. Its protein is CASRTGLDNSGYEQYF.

CDR3 DNA: TGTGCCAGCAGCTCCCGGGATACCTACGAGCAGTACTTC. The encoded protein is CASSSRDTYEQYF. V gene TRBV11-3 combines with J gene TRBJ2-7; weak D call: TRBD2 (5 bases). The germline V gene encodes CDR1 SGHNT and CDR2 YENEEA. The CDR3 consists of 13 residues. Deletions cut 4 bases from V and 2 bases from J, with 9 bases between.

The V and J genes are TRBV28 and TRBJ2-5, with 12 bases aligning to TRBD2. The CDR3 has 16 residues. Germline V gene data show CDR1 as MDHEN and CDR2 as SYDVKM. The V and J ends lost 3 bases and 2 bases, in that order; junction bases with no gene match: 4. The CDR3 sequence is CASSFGLAGTQETQYF. In DNA, the CDR3 is TGTGCCAGCAGTTTCGGACTAGCGGGAACTCAAGAGACCCAGTACTTC.

The rearrangement uses TRBV19 and TRBJ1-1; the D gene is possibly TRBD1 (5 bases). Per the germline V gene, CDR1 is LNHDA and CDR2 is SQIVND (reference sequence). The CDR3 has 16 residues. Trimming shortened V by 3 bases and J by 1 base, and 15 bases separated the two germline ends. The CDR3 bases are TGTGCCAGTAGTATTATGAGGGGAGCCTCGAACACTGAAGCTTTCTTT. Translated, it gives CASSIMRGASNTEAFF.

The chain couples TRBV7-9 to TRBJ1-2; D gene uncertain. CDR3 size: 13 residues. V lost 6 bases to trimming and J lost 4 bases, with 12 bases between them. Germline V gene data show CDR1 as SEHNR and CDR2 as FQNEAQ (reference sequence). The CDR3 protein is CASSSTRRYGYTF. CDR3 coding DNA: TGTGCCAGCAGTTCGACAAGGCGCTATGGCTACACCTTC.

J is TRBJ1-2 and V is TRBV9; D may be TRBD1 (6 bases). The ends were cut back, 3 bases at V and 4 bases at J, with 19 bases in the middle. This CDR3 has 16 residues. Germline assignment: CDR1 SGDLS and CDR2 YYNGEE. The CDR3 coding sequence is TGTGCCAGCAGCGGAGACCTTGCGGGGACACGCTATGGCTACACCTTC. Residues: CASSGDLAGTRYGYTF.

The chain joins TRBV28 to TRBJ2-7, with D hard to call. The CDR3 is made up of 14 amino acids. The germline V gene has CDR1 MDHEN and CDR2 SYDVKM. Deletions cut 3 bases from V and 1 base from J, with 10 bases between. For the CDR3, the DNA is TGTGCCAGCAGTTTCCTTGGATTATCCTACGAGCAGTACTTC. Amino acid sequence: CASSFLGLSYEQYF. The complete variable domain, with remaining parts taken from reference TRBV28 and TRBJ2-7, reads DVKVTQSSRYLVKRTGEKVFLECVQDMDHENMFWYRQDPGLGLRLIYFSYDVKMKEKGDIPEGYSVSREKKERFSLILESASTNQTSMYLCASSFLGLSYEQYFGPGTRLTVT.

The gene calls are TRBV18 and TRBJ2-2; D might be TRBD1 (6 bases). The CDR3 runs to 15 residues. Germline-derived CDR1 and CDR2 are KGHSH and LQKENI. V was clipped by 2 bases and J by 1 base, with 8 bases between them. CDR3 region: CASSPGQMNTGELFF. The DNA of the CDR3 is TGTGCCAGCTCACCAGGACAGATGAACACCGGGGAGCTGTTTTTT. Based on the CDR3 plus reference TRBV18 and TRBJ2-2, the full variable domain is NAGVMQNPRHLVRRRGQEARLRCSPMKGHSHVYWYRQLPEEGLKFMVYLQKENIIDESGMPKERFSAEFPKEGPSILRIQQVVRGDSAAYFCASSPGQMNTGELFFGEGSRLTVL.

The rearrangement uses TRBV29-1 and TRBJ2-5; D is possibly TRBD2 (5 bases). Between the trimmed V and J ends, which lost 6 bases and 5 bases, there was a span of 10 bases. Germline CDR1 SQVTM, CDR2 ANQGSEA. The CDR3 is 11 residues long. CDR3 in amino acids: CSVRVGETQYF. CDR3 sequence (DNA): TGCAGCGTGAGGGTCGGGGAGACCCAGTACTTC.

This sequence joins TRBV27 and TRBJ1-4, with a weak D call TRBD1 (6 bases). This CDR3 spans 15 amino acids. Trimming shortened V by 3 bases and J by 0 bases, and 8 bases separated the two germline ends. Germline V gives CDR1 MNHEY, CDR2 SMNVEV (reference sequence). CDR3 in DNA: TGTGCCAGCAGTTTGACAGGCACAACTAATGAAAAACTGTTTTTT. Protein sequence: CASSLTGTTNEKLFF.

CDR3 sequence (DNA): TGTGCCAGCAGCTTAAGTGCGGGAGGACAAACAGATACGCAGTATTTT. Its translation: CASSLSAGGQTDTQYF. The chain has TRBV7-9 and TRBJ2-3; 8 bases are a match to TRBD2. The V gene end was trimmed by 2 bases and the J gene end by 3 bases; junction bases not matched to a gene: 7. The germline V gene has CDR1 SEHNR and CDR2 FQNEAQ (reference sequence). The CDR3 has 16 amino acids.

The chain couples TRBV6-1 to TRBJ1-2; D not resolved. Trimming took 2 bases from V and 6 from J, leaving 19 bases between them. The CDR3 extends over 16 amino acids. Per the germline V gene, CDR1 is MNHNS and CDR2 is SASEGT. The CDR3 bases are TGTGCCAGCAGTGAAATAGGCAGGCCGACCGGGCATGGCTACACCTTC. Its protein is CASSEIGRPTGHGYTF.

The chain uses TRBV5-1 and TRBJ2-1, with 11 bases identical to TRBD2. After removal of 1 base from V and 7 bases from J, the junction contained 19 bases not matched to a gene. The CDR3 length is 20 residues. The germline V gene has CDR1 SGHRS and CDR2 YFSETQ. As DNA, the CDR3 is TGCGCCAGCAGCTTGAGGGCAGTTGTTACCCTCCGACTAGCGGGGAATGAGCAGTTCTTC. The encoded protein is CASSLRAVVTLRLAGNEQFF.

Only one count was recorded for this clone. The rearrangement links TRBV6-5 to TRBJ2-3; D is unclear. The V end lost 8 bases, the J end lost 1 base, and 16 bases lay between the germline ends. CDR1 is MNHEY and CDR2 is SVGAGI in the germline V gene. This CDR3 region has 15 residues. The CDR3 DNA is TGTGCCAGCGGACGTCCCCTTGGTGGCACAGATACGCAGTATTTT. Residues: CASGRPLGGTDTQYF.

V gene TRBV13 combines with J gene TRBJ2-3; D is undetermined. Trimming cost V 3 bases and J 4 bases, with 11 bases left between them. Germline CDR1 and CDR2: PRHDT and FYEKMQ (reference sequence). The CDR3 contains 14 residues. CDR3 in DNA: TGTGCCAGCAGCTTTGAAAGTGAGGCAGATACGCAGTATTTT. This translates into CASSFESEADTQYF.

V gene TRBV4-1 combines with J gene TRBJ1-2; 7 bases match TRBD1. The V segment lost 1 base and the J segment 7 bases; nucleotides outside the gene matches: 3. This CDR3 spans 13 amino acids. Germline CDR1 MGHRA, CDR2 YSYEKL. The CDR3 sequence is CASSQVAGGGYTF. DNA for the CDR3: TGCGCCAGCAGCCAAGTAGCAGGGGGTGGCTACACCTTC.

This chain uses TRBV10-3 with TRBJ2-3; TRBD1 might be the D (6 bases). V lost 3 bases and J lost 0, with 10 bases in between. Germline V gene data show CDR1 as ENHRY and CDR2 as SYGVKD. The CDR3 has 15 amino acids. The CDR3 DNA reads TGTGCCATCAGTGATGGGGGCCCGAGCACAGATACGCAGTATTTT. Its translation: CAISDGGPSTDTQYF.

This clone was counted a few times. The chain joins TRBV19 to TRBJ2-5, with D perhaps assigned TRBD1 or TRBD2 (5 bases each). V was clipped by 3 bases and J by 5 bases, with 16 bases between them. The CDR3 consists of 15 residues. Germline CDR1 is LNHDA and CDR2 is SQIVND (reference sequence). CDR3 nucleotide sequence: TGTGCCAGTAGTATCGGGACCCCTCGGAGGGAGACCCAGTACTTC. This encodes CASSIGTPRRETQYF. The variable domain in full, with the rest retrieved from reference TRBV19 and TRBJ2-5, is DGGITQSPKYLFRKEGQNVTLSCEQNLNHDAMYWYRQDPGQGLRLIYYSQIVNDFQKGDIAEGYSVSREKKESFPLTVTSAQKNPTAFYLCASSIGTPRRETQYFGPGTRLLVL.

The genes are TRBV6-1 and TRBJ1-4; the match to TRBD1 covers 7 bases. The germline V gene has CDR1 MNHNS and CDR2 SASEGT. The CDR3 length is 15 residues. The J segment lost 2 bases and the V segment lost 3 bases, leaving 3 bases of the junction unmatched. CDR3 region: CASSDRGVTNEKLFF. The DNA for the CDR3 is TGTGCCAGCAGTGACAGGGGGGTGACTAATGAAAAACTGTTTTTT.

J is TRBJ1-3 and V is TRBV25-1; a possible D gene is TRBD1 (5 bases). The CDR3 contains 15 residues. The V end lost 7 bases, the J end lost 2 bases, and 15 bases lay between the germline ends. Per germline, CDR1 MGHDK and CDR2 SYGVNS. CDR3 coding DNA: TGTGCCAGCACTCGAGGGGACGTCGCTGGAAACACCATATATTTT. Amino acid sequence: CASTRGDVAGNTIYF. The whole variable domain, filled in from reference TRBV25-1 and TRBJ1-3, reads EADIYQTPRYLVIGTGKKITLECSQTMGHDKMYWYQQDPGMELHLIHYSYGVNSTEKGDLSSESTVSRIRTEHFPLTLESARPSHTSQYLCASTRGDVAGNTIYFGEGSWLTVV.

The chain uses TRBV28 and TRBJ2-3; D is undetermined. The V gene's germline CDR1 is MDHEN and CDR2 SYDVKM. Between the trimmed V and J ends, which lost 7 bases and 5 bases, there was a span of 19 bases. The CDR3 contains 15 residues. The CDR3 loop reads CASTALTQVEDTQYF. CDR3 bases: TGTGCCAGCACCGCGTTGACTCAAGTAGAAGATACGCAGTATTTT.

V gene TRBV7-9 combines with J gene TRBJ2-1, with D uncertain. CDR3 length equals 18 residues. The V end was cut by 6 bases, the J end by 5 bases, with 26 bases between. CDR1 SEHNR and CDR2 FQNEAQ come from the germline V gene (reference sequence). The CDR3 nucleotides are TGTGCCAGCAGTTACTACGGGTGGGTGGGGTCTTTTGACAATGAGCAGTTCTTC. Its protein product is CASSYYGWVGSFDNEQFF.